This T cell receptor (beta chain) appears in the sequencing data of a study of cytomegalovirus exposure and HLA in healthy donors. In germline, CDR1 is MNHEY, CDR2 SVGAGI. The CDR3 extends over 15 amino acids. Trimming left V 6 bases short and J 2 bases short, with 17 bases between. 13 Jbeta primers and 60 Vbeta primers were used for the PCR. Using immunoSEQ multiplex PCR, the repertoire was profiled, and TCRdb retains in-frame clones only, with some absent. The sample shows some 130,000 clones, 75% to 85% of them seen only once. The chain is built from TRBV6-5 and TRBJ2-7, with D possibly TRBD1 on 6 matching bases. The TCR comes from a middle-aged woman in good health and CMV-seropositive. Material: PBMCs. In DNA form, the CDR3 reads TGTGCCAGCAGGAGGGACACCTCGGGAACCTACGAGCAGTACTTC. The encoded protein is CASRRDTSGTYEQYF.